What follows is one T cell receptor beta chain and its context. It has no known antigen specificity. It has no much larger one-base neighbor in the sample; base qualities were not kept. Other DNA variants within this sample encode the same CDR3. This sample stems from a study of blood T cell repertoires in COVID-19 (TCRdb year 2020). In the study overall: Samples from collaborators originated in the United States, Italy and Spain and spanned both the acute and convalescent phases of COVID-19. The material from the prospective study consisted of cDNA or gDNA derived from T cells, B-cell-depleted T cells, or PBMCs. Subjects who had been exposed to COVID-19, were actively infected with it, or had recovered from it provided the deeply sampled blood TCRbeta repertoires that made up the dataset. The repertoires were made available in a free public database intended to serve as a resource for research on the immune response to SARS-CoV-2. Samples were obtained from the ongoing ImmuneRACE study (first 160 participants) and from 1,000 to 1,500 subjects provided by 6 global collaborators. A de-identified subject ID, COVID-19 status, age in years and sex were almost always included in the sample metadata. Where HLA class I and class II types were available, the types were taken from metadata supplied by the sample provider, not from assay-based typing. General findings and caveats noted by the study authors: The amount of clinical and demographic metadata varied by source and participant and was provided uncurated.

The CDR3 holds 14 amino acids from the cysteine to the phenylalanine. The sequence is cut down to CDR3 DNA, 42 bases in frame from base 1. Taken from the germline V gene, the CDR1 and CDR2 loops are MNHEY and SVGAGI. V trim: 4 bases; J trim: 0 bases; unmatched bases: 1. Samples from volunteer blood donors who had recovered from COVID-19 were contributed by a second Seattle source. Each collaborating institution followed its own protocols to collect whole blood in K2EDTA tubes. For TCRbeta analysis, collaborators shipped samples as frozen whole blood, isolated PBMCs, or DNA extracted from either of those sample types. TCRbeta CDR3 regions were amplified from genomic DNA by means of the immunoSEQ Assay, a bias-controlled multiplex PCR. In the source study's methods: Nucleated cell counts per sample were estimated from amplification of reference gene primers within the assay. Sequence reads were collapsed and filtered to measure the absolute abundance of every unique TCRbeta CDR3 rearrangement. For each sample, productive Simpson clonality was calculated as the square root of Simpson's diversity index across productive rearrangements. Not all clones reach the TCRdb copy of this immuneACCESS table, which keeps in-frame sequences only. Checked studies attribute under half of the gap to unresolved V genes and leave the rest unexplained. V, J and clone size were drawn from that table, and D and trimming were deduced from the DNA. The sample table holds under 300,000 clones, of which around 81% were seen once. The top ten clonotypes cover 1.9% of the sample.

The sequenced material came from peripheral blood. This clonotype originated in a man younger than 45 who had recovered from COVID-19. The chain is made from TRBV6-5 and TRBJ1-1; 8 middle bases align to TRBD1. At the DNA level, the sequence is TGTGCCAGCAGTTTGACAGGGGTGAACACTGAAGCTTTCTTT. Translated, it reads CASSLTGVNTEAFF.